This entry lists 14 T cell receptor beta chains sequenced from one sample in a study of shared clonotypes between healthy human individuals. Sequencing used immunoSEQ multiplex PCR; TCRdb keeps in-frame clones, though not all of them. The sample includes about 530,000 clones, 90% to 96% seen only once; the top ten take roughly 0.06%. Material: naive CD4+ T cells sorted from blood. Specified subset: CD45RA+ positively selected. The receptor set was obtained from a woman in her twenties or thirties in good health.

This clone was recorded only once. The chain combines TRBV6-5 with TRBJ1-4; D is possibly TRBD1 (5 bases). The CDR3 has 15 amino acids. Looked up from germline, CDR1 is MNHEY and CDR2 is SVGAGI. V lost 2 bases, J lost 5 bases, and 12 bases lay in between. As DNA, the CDR3 is TGTGCCAGCAGTTACGATGGGGGAGGCAATGAAAAACTGTTTTTT. Protein: CASSYDGGGNEKLFF.

The J gene is TRBJ1-3, the V gene TRBV28; D gene uncertain. From germline, CDR1 is MDHEN and CDR2 SYDVKM. CDR3 length: 14 residues. Trimming left V 3 bases short and J 15 bases short, with 21 bases between. The CDR3 loop reads CASSLGEVLTDPYF. The CDR3 DNA follows: TGTGCCAGCAGTTTGGGTGAGGTTTTGACGGATCCATATTTT. The full variable domain, completed using reference TRBV28 and TRBJ1-3, is DVKVTQSSRYLVKRTGEKVFLECVQDMDHENMFWYRQDPGLGLRLIYFSYDVKMKEKGDIPEGYSVSREKKERFSLILESASTNQTSMYLCASSLGEVLTDPYFGEGSWLTVV.

The chain carries TRBV5-1 and TRBJ2-7, with 10 bases matching TRBD2. With V trimmed by 0 bases and J by 1 base, 7 bases remained unmatched. The CDR3 consists of 17 residues. Germline CDR1 and CDR2: SGHRS and YFSETQ. As DNA, the CDR3 is TGCGCCAGCAGCTTGGCCTTGACTAGCGGGCGTTCCTACGAGCAGTACTTC. Residues: CASSLALTSGRSYEQYF.

As DNA, the CDR3 is TGTGCCAGCAGCTTACCAGCGGGAGACGACGAGCAGTACTTC. As protein: CASSLPAGDDEQYF. V and J are TRBV7-9 and TRBJ2-7; TRBD2 matches 8 bases. The junction had 5 bases not matched to a gene; V was cut back by 2 bases and J by 5 bases. Looked up from germline, CDR1 is SEHNR and CDR2 is FQNEAQ (reference sequence). The CDR3 is 14 amino acids.

The chain recombines TRBV28 with TRBJ1-1; TRBD1 is a possible D gene (6 bases). Germline V lookup: CDR1 MDHEN, CDR2 SYDVKM. The CDR3 extends over 11 amino acids. The germline V and J ends were trimmed by 7 bases and 11 bases, with 14 bases remaining between them. The DNA of the CDR3 is TGTGCCAGCATTCTATCAGGGGAGGCTTTCTTT. Protein: CASILSGEAFF. The whole variable domain, filled in from reference TRBV28 and TRBJ1-1, reads DVKVTQSSRYLVKRTGEKVFLECVQDMDHENMFWYRQDPGLGLRLIYFSYDVKMKEKGDIPEGYSVSREKKERFSLILESASTNQTSMYLCASILSGEAFFGQGTRLTVV.

CDR3 residues: CASRSGTVNTGELFF. The CDR3 DNA reads TGTGCCAGCAGAAGTGGGACAGTGAACACCGGGGAGCTGTTTTTT. The J gene is TRBJ2-2, the V gene TRBV9; TRBD1 agrees at 7 bases. V lost 5 bases, J lost 1 base, and 5 bases stayed unmatched. Per germline, CDR1 SGDLS and CDR2 YYNGEE. The CDR3 runs 15 residues. The whole variable domain, remainder taken from reference TRBV9 and TRBJ2-2, is DSGVTQTPKHLITATGQRVTLRCSPRSGDLSVYWYQQSLDQGLQFLIQYYNGEERAKGNILERFSAQQFPDLHSELNLSSLELGDSALYFCASRSGTVNTGELFFGEGSRLTVL.

CDR3 region: CASSVNPAAGNTIYF. CDR3 sequence (DNA): TGTGCCAGCAGCGTAAACCCGGCGGCTGGAAACACCATATATTTT. The chain links TRBV9 to TRBJ1-3; no firm D call. V dropped 1 base and J dropped 2 bases, with 10 bases sitting between them. Per germline, CDR1 SGDLS and CDR2 YYNGEE. CDR3 size: 15 residues.

This chain uses TRBV2 with TRBJ2-7, with 8 bases matching TRBD1. This CDR3 has 14 residues. CDR1 is SNHLY and CDR2 is FYNNEI in the germline V gene. V lost 6 bases and J lost 2; bases outside the gene matches: 6. DNA of the CDR3: TGTGCCAGCAGAGATGACAGGGGAACCTACGAGCAGTACTTC. The encoded protein is CASRDDRGTYEQYF.

As regards this clone: Mismatch with germline at one junction end may stem from a read error. This chain joins TRBV5-4 and TRBJ1-3, with D tentatively TRBD1 (6 bases). The germline V gene encodes CDR1 SGHNT and CDR2 YYREEE (reference sequence). CDR3 length: 13 amino acids. The CDR3 loop reads CASSFDTQQGIRF. CDR3 in DNA: TGTGCCAGCAGCTTTGACACTCAACAGGGAATTCGGTTT.

This clone was seen once. The chain employs TRBV6-5 and TRBJ1-5, with 9 bases aligning to TRBD1. The germline V gene encodes CDR1 MNHEY and CDR2 SVGAGI. The CDR3 has 15 residues. V was clipped by 6 bases and J by 4 bases; unmatched bases: 7. CDR3 nucleotide sequence: TGTGCCAGCAGGAAAGACAGGGGGTCGAATCAGCCCCAGCATTTT. This sequence encodes CASRKDRGSNQPQHF.

The V gene is TRBV5-4, the J gene TRBJ2-3, with 8 bases aligning to TRBD2. From germline, CDR1 is SGHNT and CDR2 YYREEE (reference sequence). V shed 3 bases and J 4 bases; nucleotides not matched to a gene: 7. The CDR3 extends over 15 amino acids. The CDR3 DNA is TGTGCCAGCAGCTCGGGACTAGACCTCGCAGATACGCAGTATTTT. The encoded protein is CASSSGLDLADTQYF.

This clone was seen just once. This chain uses TRBV30 with TRBJ1-3, with D hard to call. Deletions cut 3 bases from V and 0 bases from J, with 12 bases between. This CDR3 has 15 residues. From germline, CDR1 is GTSNPN and CDR2 SVGIG (reference sequence). The CDR3 sequence is CAWRRQVYSGNTIYF. CDR3 sequence (DNA): TGTGCCTGGAGGCGCCAGGTTTACTCTGGAAACACCATATATTTT.

J is TRBJ2-1 and V is TRBV28, with D perhaps TRBD2 (6 bases). CDR3 length: 19 amino acids. V was cut by 2 bases and J by 2 bases, with 22 bases left in between. The V gene's germline CDR1 is MDHEN and CDR2 SYDVKM. The CDR3 DNA is TGTGCCAGCAGTTTACGCCATACCCTTCTGGGGGAGGCCTACAATGAGCAGTTCTTC. Amino acid sequence: CASSLRHTLLGEAYNEQFF.

This clone was observed once. This chain connects TRBV6-5 to TRBJ2-3; D is unresolved. This CDR3 has 13 residues. V was clipped by 4 bases and J by 6 bases, with 11 bases between them. The V gene's germline CDR1 is MNHEY and CDR2 SVGAGI. DNA for the CDR3: TGTGCCAGCAGTTTACAAGTGGGTGATACGCAGTATTTT. This codes for CASSLQVGDTQYF.